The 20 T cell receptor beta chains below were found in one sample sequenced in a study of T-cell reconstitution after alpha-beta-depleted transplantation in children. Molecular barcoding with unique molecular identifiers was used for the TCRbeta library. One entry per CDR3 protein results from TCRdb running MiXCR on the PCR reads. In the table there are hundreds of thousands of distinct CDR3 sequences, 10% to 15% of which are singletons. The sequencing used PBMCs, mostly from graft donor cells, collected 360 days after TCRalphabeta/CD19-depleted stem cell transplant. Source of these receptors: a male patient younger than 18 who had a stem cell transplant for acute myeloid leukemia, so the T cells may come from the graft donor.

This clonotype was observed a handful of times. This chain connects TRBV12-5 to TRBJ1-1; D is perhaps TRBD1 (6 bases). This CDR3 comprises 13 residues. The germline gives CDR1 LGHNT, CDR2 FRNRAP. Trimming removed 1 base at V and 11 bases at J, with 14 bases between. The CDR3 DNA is TGTGCTAGTGGTTTGGGCAGGGGATTCGCGGCTTTCTTT. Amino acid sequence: CASGLGRGFAAFF.

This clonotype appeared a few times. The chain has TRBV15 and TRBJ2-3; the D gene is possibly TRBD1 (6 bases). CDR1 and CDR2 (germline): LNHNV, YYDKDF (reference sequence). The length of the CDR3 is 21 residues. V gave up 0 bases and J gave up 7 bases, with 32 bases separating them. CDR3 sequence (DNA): TGTGCCACCAGCAGAGATAGCAGGGGTGCCCCGGACGATGGTCAACCCTATACGCAGTATTTT. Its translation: CATSRDSRGAPDDGQPYTQYF.

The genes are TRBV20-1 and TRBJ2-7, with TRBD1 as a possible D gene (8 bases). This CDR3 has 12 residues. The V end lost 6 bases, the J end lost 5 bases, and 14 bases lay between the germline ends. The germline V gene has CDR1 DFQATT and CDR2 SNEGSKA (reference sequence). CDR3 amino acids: CSARQGRDEQYF. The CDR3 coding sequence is TGCAGTGCCAGACAGGGGAGGGACGAGCAGTACTTC.

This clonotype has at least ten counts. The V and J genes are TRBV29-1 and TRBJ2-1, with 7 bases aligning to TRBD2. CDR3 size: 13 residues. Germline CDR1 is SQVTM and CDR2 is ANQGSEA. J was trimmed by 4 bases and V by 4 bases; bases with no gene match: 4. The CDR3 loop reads CSVGRERYNEQFF. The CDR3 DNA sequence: TGCAGCGTTGGGCGGGAGAGGTACAATGAGCAGTTCTTC.

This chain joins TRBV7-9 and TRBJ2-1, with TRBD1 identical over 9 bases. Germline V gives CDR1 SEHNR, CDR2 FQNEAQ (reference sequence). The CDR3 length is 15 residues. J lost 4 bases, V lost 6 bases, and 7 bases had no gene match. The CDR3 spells CASSQGQGRYNEQFF. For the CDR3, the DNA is TGTGCCAGCAGTCAAGGACAGGGGAGATACAATGAGCAGTTCTTC.

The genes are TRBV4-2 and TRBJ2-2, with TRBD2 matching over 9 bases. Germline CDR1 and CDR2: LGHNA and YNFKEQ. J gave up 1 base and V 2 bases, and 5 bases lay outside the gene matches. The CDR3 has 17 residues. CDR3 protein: CASSQPMTSGNTGELFF. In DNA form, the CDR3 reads TGTGCCAGCAGCCAACCTATGACTAGCGGGAACACCGGGGAGCTGTTTTTT.

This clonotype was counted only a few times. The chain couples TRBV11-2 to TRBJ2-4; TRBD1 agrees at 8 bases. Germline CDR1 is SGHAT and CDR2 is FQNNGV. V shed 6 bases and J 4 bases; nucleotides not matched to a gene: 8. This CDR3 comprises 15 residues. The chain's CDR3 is CASRLTGGDKNIQYF. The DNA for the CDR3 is TGTGCCAGCAGGCTCACAGGGGGAGATAAAAACATTCAGTACTTC.

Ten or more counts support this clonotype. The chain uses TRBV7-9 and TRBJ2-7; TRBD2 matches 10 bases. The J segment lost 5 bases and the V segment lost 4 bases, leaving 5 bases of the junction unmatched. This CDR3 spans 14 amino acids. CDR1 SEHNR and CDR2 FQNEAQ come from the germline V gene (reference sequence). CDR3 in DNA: TGTGCCAGCAGCTCGGGACTAGCGAACGACGAGCAGTACTTC. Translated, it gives CASSSGLANDEQYF.

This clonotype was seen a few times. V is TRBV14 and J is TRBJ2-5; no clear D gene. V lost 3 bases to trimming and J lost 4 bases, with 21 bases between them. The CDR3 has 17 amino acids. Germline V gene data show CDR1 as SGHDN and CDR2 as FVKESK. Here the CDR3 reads CASSHLPLPSTPETQYF. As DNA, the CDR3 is TGTGCCAGCAGCCATCTTCCACTCCCTTCGACCCCAGAGACCCAGTACTTC. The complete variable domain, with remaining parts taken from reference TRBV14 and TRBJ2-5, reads EAGVTQFPSHSVIEKGQTVTLRCDPISGHDNLYWYRRVMGKEIKFLLHFVKESKQDESGMPNNRFLAERTGGTYSTLKVQPAELEDSGVYFCASSHLPLPSTPETQYFGPGTRLLVL.

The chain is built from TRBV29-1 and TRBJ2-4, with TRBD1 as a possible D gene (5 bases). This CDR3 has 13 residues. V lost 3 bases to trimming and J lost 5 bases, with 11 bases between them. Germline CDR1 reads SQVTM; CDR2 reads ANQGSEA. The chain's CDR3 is CSVDSQGENIQYF. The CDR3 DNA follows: TGCAGCGTTGATTCCCAGGGCGAAAACATTCAGTACTTC. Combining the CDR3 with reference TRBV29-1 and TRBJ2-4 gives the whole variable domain SAVISQKPSRDICQRGTSLTIQCQVDSQVTMMFWYRQQPGQSLTLIATANQGSEATYESGFVIDKFPISRPNLTFSTLTVSNMSPEDSSIYLCSVDSQGENIQYFGAGTRLSVL.

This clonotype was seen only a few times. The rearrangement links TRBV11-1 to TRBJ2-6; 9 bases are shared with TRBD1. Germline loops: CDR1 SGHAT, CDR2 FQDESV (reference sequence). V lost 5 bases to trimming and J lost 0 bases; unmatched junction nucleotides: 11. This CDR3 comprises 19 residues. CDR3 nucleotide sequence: TGTGCCAGCAGCCACCCGGAAGGACAGGGGTTCTCTGGGGCCAACGTCCTGACTTTC. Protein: CASSHPEGQGFSGANVLTF.

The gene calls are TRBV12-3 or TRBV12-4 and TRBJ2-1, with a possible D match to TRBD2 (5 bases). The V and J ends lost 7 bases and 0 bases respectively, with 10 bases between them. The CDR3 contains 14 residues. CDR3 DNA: TGTGCCAGCACCCATACTAGCTCCTACAATGAGCAGTTCTTC. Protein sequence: CASTHTSSYNEQFF.

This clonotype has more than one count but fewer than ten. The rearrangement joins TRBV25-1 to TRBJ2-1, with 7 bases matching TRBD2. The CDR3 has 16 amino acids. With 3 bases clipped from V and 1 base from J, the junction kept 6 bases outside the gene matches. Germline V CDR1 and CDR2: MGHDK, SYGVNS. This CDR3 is CASSDPTSVSYNEQFF. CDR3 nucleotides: TGTGCCAGCAGTGATCCAACTAGCGTATCCTACAATGAGCAGTTCTTC. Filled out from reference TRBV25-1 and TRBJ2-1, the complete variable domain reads EADIYQTPRYLVIGTGKKITLECSQTMGHDKMYWYQQDPGMELHLIHYSYGVNSTEKGDLSSESTVSRIRTEHFPLTLESARPSHTSQYLCASSDPTSVSYNEQFFGPGTRLTVL.

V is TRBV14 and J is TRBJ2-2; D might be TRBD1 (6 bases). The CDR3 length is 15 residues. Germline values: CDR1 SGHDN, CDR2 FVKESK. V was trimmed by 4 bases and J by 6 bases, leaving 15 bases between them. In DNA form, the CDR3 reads TGTGCCAGCAGCCTTAAGACAGGAAGAGCCGGGGAGCTGTTTTTT. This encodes CASSLKTGRAGELFF.

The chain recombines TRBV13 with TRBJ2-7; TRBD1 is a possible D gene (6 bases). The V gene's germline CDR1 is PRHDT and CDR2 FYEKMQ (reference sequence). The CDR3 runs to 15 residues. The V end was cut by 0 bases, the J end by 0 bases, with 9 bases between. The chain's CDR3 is CASSLGRDTSYEQYF. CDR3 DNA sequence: TGTGCCAGCAGCTTAGGCCGGGACACCTCCTACGAGCAGTACTTC.

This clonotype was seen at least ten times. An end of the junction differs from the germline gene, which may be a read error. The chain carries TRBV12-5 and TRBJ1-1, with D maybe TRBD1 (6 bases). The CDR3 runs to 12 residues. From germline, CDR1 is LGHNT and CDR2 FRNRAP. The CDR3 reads CASGARDNRPRF. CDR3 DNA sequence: TGTGCTAGTGGGGCCCGGGACAACCGGCCCCGTTTT.

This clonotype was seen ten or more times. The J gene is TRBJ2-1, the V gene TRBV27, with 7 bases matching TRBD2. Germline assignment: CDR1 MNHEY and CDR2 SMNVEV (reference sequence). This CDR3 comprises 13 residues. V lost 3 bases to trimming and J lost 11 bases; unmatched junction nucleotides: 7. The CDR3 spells CASSFSTSVQQFF. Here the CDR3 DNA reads TGTGCCAGCAGTTTTAGTACTAGCGTTCAGCAGTTCTTC.

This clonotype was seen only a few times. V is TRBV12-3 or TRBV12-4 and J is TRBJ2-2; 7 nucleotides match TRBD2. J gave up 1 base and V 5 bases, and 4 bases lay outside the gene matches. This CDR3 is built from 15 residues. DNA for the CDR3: TGTGCCAGCAGTCGAAGCGGGGTGAACACCGGGGAGCTGTTTTTT. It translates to CASSRSGVNTGELFF.

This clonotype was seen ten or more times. In nucleotides, the CDR3 is TGTGCCAGCAGCTCTAGTCCCCCAGGGCCCCAAGAGACCCAGTACTTC. It yields the protein CASSSSPPGPQETQYF. This chain connects TRBV7-9 to TRBJ2-5, with D maybe TRBD1 (5 bases). This CDR3 region has 16 residues. The ends were cut back, 4 bases at V and 1 base at J, with 16 bases in the middle. CDR1 and CDR2 (germline): SEHNR, FQNEAQ (reference sequence).

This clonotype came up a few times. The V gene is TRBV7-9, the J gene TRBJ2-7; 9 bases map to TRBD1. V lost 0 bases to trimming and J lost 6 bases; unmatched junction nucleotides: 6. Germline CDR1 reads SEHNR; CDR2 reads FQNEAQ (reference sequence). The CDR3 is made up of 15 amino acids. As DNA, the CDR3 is TGTGCCAGCAGCTTAGCAGGGACAGGGAATACCGAGCAGTACTTC. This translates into CASSLAGTGNTEQYF.